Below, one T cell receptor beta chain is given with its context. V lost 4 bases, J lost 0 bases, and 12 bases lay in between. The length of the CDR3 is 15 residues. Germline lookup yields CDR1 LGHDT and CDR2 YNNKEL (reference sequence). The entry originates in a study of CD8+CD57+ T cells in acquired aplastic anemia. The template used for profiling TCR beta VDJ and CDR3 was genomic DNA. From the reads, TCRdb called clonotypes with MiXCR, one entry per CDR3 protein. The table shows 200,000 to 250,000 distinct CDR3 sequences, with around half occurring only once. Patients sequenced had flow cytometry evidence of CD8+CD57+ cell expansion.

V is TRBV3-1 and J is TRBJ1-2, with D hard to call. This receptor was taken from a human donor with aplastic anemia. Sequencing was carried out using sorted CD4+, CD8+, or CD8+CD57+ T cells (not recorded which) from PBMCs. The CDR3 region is CASSPGRIANYGYTF. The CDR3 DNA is TGTGCCAGCAGCCCCGGACGGATAGCTAACTATGGCTACACCTTC.